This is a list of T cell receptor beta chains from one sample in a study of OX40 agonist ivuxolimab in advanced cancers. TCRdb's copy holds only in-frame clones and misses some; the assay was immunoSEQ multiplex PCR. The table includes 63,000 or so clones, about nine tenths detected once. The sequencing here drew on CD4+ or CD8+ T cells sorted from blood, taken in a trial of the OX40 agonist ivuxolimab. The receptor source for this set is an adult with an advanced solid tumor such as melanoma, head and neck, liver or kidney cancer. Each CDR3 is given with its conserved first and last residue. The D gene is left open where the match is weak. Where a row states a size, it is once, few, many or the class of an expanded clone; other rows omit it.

CASSLTAQDKQYF	TGTGCCAGCAGTCTCACGGCTCAAGACAAGCAGTACTTC	13	.	.	TRBV28	TRBJ2-7
CASSSVGGEVDTQYF	TGTGCCAGCAGTAGCGTGGGTGGTGAAGTCGATACGCAGTATTTT	15	.	.	TRBV27	TRBJ2-3
CASILYGTLDNEQFF	TGTGCCAGCATTCTCTACGGGACCCTCGACAATGAGCAGTTCTTC	15	.	.	TRBV6-1	TRBJ2-1
CSIGRMNEQFF	TGCAGCATAGGCCGGATGAATGAGCAGTTCTTC	11	.	.	TRBV29-1	TRBJ2-1
CASSPGTETNQPQHF	TGTGCCAGCAGCCCCGGGACCGAGACCAATCAGCCCCAGCATTTT	15	.	.	TRBV5-8	TRBJ1-5
CASGDGTGDSPLHF	TGTGCCAGCGGTGATGGGACGGGTGATTCACCCCTCCACTTT	14	.	.	TRBV9	TRBJ1-6
CASSLAGSPEAFF	TGTGCCAGCAGCTTAGCAGGGAGCCCTGAAGCTTTCTTT	13	.	.	TRBV7-9	TRBJ1-1
CASSPSGGFNYGYTF	TGTGCCAGTAGCCCTTCGGGGGGTTTTAACTATGGCTACACCTTC	15	.	.	TRBV19	TRBJ1-2
CASSVGSNDRDEQFF	TGTGCCAGCAGCGTAGGGTCCAACGACAGGGATGAGCAGTTCTTC	15	.	TRBD1	TRBV9	TRBJ2-1
CASSQLPGLAGGGYNEQFF	TGTGCCAGCAGCCAACTTCCGGGACTAGCGGGGGGAGGCTACAATGAGCAGTTCTTC	19	.	TRBD2	TRBV11-2	TRBJ2-1
CASSEAGRSYTDTQYF	TGTGCCAGCAGTGAAGCGGGCAGATCCTACACAGATACGCAGTATTTT	16	.	.	TRBV2	TRBJ2-3
CASSYNRVSEQYF	TGTGCCAGCAGTTATAACAGGGTTAGCGAGCAGTACTTC	13	few	.	TRBV6-5	TRBJ2-7
CAWSATGTTGNTIYF	TGTGCCTGGAGTGCCACCGGGACCACTGGAAACACCATATATTTT	15	.	.	TRBV30	TRBJ1-3
CASSVAVQGINNEQFF	TGTGCCAGCAGCGTAGCTGTACAGGGAATAAACAATGAGCAGTTCTTC	16	.	.	TRBV9	TRBJ2-1
CASSPGGTDTQYF	TGTGCCAGCAGTCCAGGGGGCACAGATACGCAGTATTTT	13	medium-sized	.	TRBV6-4	TRBJ2-3
CASRLTGAAAAFF	TGTGCCAGCAGATTGACAGGGGCCGCAGCGGCTTTCTTT	13	.	TRBD1	TRBV6-5	TRBJ1-1
CASKVGAGNQPQHF	TGTGCCAGCAAGGTAGGGGCTGGCAATCAGCCCCAGCATTTT	14	.	.	TRBV2	TRBJ1-5
CASFTGGVGTEAFF	TGTGCCAGCTTTACAGGGGGCGTTGGAACTGAAGCTTTCTTT	14	.	TRBD1	TRBV6-5	TRBJ1-1
CASSGTGTNTEAFF	TGTGCCAGCAGTGGTACCGGGACGAACACTGAAGCTTTCTTT	14	.	.	TRBV9	TRBJ1-1
CSVSFRTGYGYTF	TGCAGCGTCTCGTTTAGGACAGGATATGGCTACACCTTC	13	.	TRBD1	TRBV29-1	TRBJ1-2
CASSIIGSRETQYF	TGTGCCAGTAGTATTATAGGGAGTCGCGAGACCCAGTACTTC	14	.	.	TRBV19	TRBJ2-5
CASSHPVAGVGEQYF	TGCGCCAGCAGCCACCCAGTAGCGGGAGTCGGGGAGCAGTACTTC	15	once	TRBD2	TRBV4-1	TRBJ2-7
CASSQIVGHPSSGANVLTF	TGCGCCAGCAGCCAGATCGTTGGGCATCCAAGCTCTGGGGCCAACGTCCTGACTTTC	19	.	.	TRBV4-1	TRBJ2-6
CASSSHGGREQFF	TGTGCCAGCAGTTCCCATGGAGGACGGGAGCAGTTCTTC	13	.	.	TRBV27	TRBJ2-1
CASSRGSGANVLTF	TGTGCCAGTAGTCGGGGCTCTGGGGCCAACGTCCTGACTTTC	14	.	.	TRBV19	TRBJ2-6
CAWATGTGVYEQYF	TGTGCCTGGGCGACTGGGACAGGGGTTTACGAGCAGTACTTC	14	.	TRBD1	TRBV30	TRBJ2-7
CASTHTGTNEKLFF	TGTGCCAGCACCCATACGGGAACTAATGAAAAACTGTTTTTT	14	.	.	TRBV27	TRBJ1-4
CASSSYEQYF	TGTGCCAGCAGTTCCTACGAGCAGTACTTC	10	few	.	TRBV2	TRBJ2-7
CASSFGAGELFF	TGTGCCAGCAGTTTTGGGGCCGGGGAGCTGTTTTTT	12	.	.	TRBV27	TRBJ2-2
CASSLNLGQANTGELFF	TGTGCCAGCAGCTTAAATTTAGGACAGGCGAACACCGGGGAGCTGTTTTTT	17	.	TRBD1	TRBV11-2	TRBJ2-2
CAIRRQTGELFF	TGTGCCATCAGACGCCAAACCGGGGAGCTGTTTTTT	12	.	.	TRBV10-3	TRBJ2-2
CSAPQPTGFNEQFF	TGCAGCGCCCCCCAACCCACAGGGTTCAATGAGCAGTTCTTC	14	.	.	TRBV29-1	TRBJ2-1
CASSPSNIEQFF	TGTGCCAGCAGCCCAAGTAACATTGAGCAGTTCTTC	12	.	.	TRBV7-9	TRBJ2-1
CASTLSGELFF	TGTGCCAGCACCCTTAGCGGGGAGCTGTTTTTT	11	.	.	TRBV7-6	TRBJ2-2
CASSDPSGVGSAKNIQYF	TGTGCCAGCAGCGATCCGTCAGGGGTTGGGTCAGCCAAAAACATTCAGTACTTC	18	.	.	TRBV9	TRBJ2-4
CASSLVGNWMETQYF	TGCGCCAGCAGCTTGGTTGGGAACTGGATGGAGACCCAGTACTTC	15	.	.	TRBV5-1	TRBJ2-5
CASSQGNGFYGYTF	TGCGCCAGCAGCCAAGGGAATGGCTTCTATGGCTACACCTTC	14	.	.	TRBV4-3	TRBJ1-2
CASSLGPGVDSTDTQYF	TGTGCCAGCAGCCTGGGACCGGGCGTAGATAGCACAGATACGCAGTATTTT	17	.	.	TRBV5-5	TRBJ2-3
CASSYQDEDNEQFF	TGTGCCAGCAGTTACCAGGACGAAGACAATGAGCAGTTCTTC	14	.	.	TRBV6-6	TRBJ2-1
CASSVGGYSNQPQHF	TGTGCCAGCAGTGTCGGGGGATACAGCAATCAGCCCCAGCATTTT	15	.	.	TRBV2	TRBJ1-5
CASSEEGGTEAFF	TGTGCCAGCAGTGAAGAGGGGGGAACTGAAGCTTTCTTT	13	.	.	TRBV2	TRBJ1-1
CASSQDRQGGSSPLHF	TGTGCCAGCAGCCAAGATCGGCAGGGTGGATCTTCACCCCTCCACTTT	16	few	.	TRBV4-2	TRBJ1-6
CASSLLIYNEQFF	TGTGCCAGCAGTCTACTTATCTACAATGAGCAGTTCTTC	13	.	.	TRBV27	TRBJ2-1
CASSTTATGELFF	TGTGCCAGCAGCACGACAGCAACCGGGGAGCTGTTTTTT	13	.	.	TRBV9	TRBJ2-2
CASSTAGGTDTQYF	TGTGCCAGCAGCACAGCGGGGGGCACAGATACGCAGTATTTT	14	.	TRBD2	TRBV7-2	TRBJ2-3